The sample holds many counts of the clone carrying this T cell receptor (beta chain). The hyperthyroidism was newly diagnosed and had lasted under 2 months; the patients were aged 18 to 65. Reasons for excluding patients were uncontrolled infection, other autoimmune disease, pregnancy or lactation. It was around 10 ml of fresh peripheral blood that supplied the PBMCs. The sample is drawn from a study of T cells in Graves' hyperthyroidism and ophthalmopathy. Study information: Staff took peripheral blood when the initial diagnosis was made, before any treatment began.

TCR beta CDR3 region amplification was performed from RNA transcripts. When the TCR CDR3 underwent first-round RT-PCR, the HTBI primer set was used. TCRdb reprocessed the multiplex PCR reads with MiXCR, giving one entry per CDR3 protein. The table has about 200,000 distinct CDR3 sequences, around 16% seen once. The germline V gene encodes CDR1 DFQATT and CDR2 SNEGSKA (reference sequence). V lost 6 bases to trimming and J lost 4 bases; unmatched junction nucleotides: 12. The CDR3 extends over 15 amino acids. The sequence was obtained from a woman between 50 and 59 years old with Graves' hyperthyroidism. J is TRBJ1-5 and V is TRBV20-1, with 7 bases fitting TRBD1. What was sequenced was blood. DNA for the CDR3: TGCAGTGCCCGCGGGGCAGGGGGATGGAATCAGCCCCAGCATTTT. Encoded protein: CSARGAGGWNQPQHF.